This T cell receptor beta chain derives from a study of blood T cell repertoires in COVID-19 (dated by TCRdb to 2020 to 2021). About the full investigation: Samples from collaborators originated in the United States, Italy and Spain and spanned both the acute and convalescent phases of COVID-19. Samples were obtained from the ongoing ImmuneRACE study (first 160 participants) and from some 1,300 subjects provided by 6 global collaborators. Deeply sampled blood TCRbeta repertoires from subjects exposed to, actively infected with, or recovered from COVID-19 were included in the dataset. The prospective study material was composed of cDNA or gDNA derived from T cells, B-cell-depleted T cells, or PBMCs. The sample metadata nearly always contained a de-identified subject ID, COVID-19 status, age in years and sex. The repertoires were released in a freely available public database intended as a resource for research on the immune response to SARS-CoV-2. Where HLA class I and class II types were available, the types were taken from metadata supplied by the sample provider, not from assay-based typing. General conclusions and limits of the study: Clinical and demographic metadata were provided uncurated, with the amount varying by source and participant.

In regard to this clone: Its antigen is unknown. Per-base qualities were not stored, and no clone one base away is much larger.

A distance of 8 bases separates the germline ends of V and J, which lose 2 bases and 0 bases respectively. The CDR1 and CDR2 encoded by the germline V gene are MNHNS and SASEGT. Its CDR3 holds 15 amino acids, cysteine through phenylalanine. Left in the record is the CDR3 DNA by itself, 45 bases read in frame from the first base. The immunoSEQ Assay, a bias-controlled multiplex PCR, was used to amplify TCRbeta CDR3 regions from genomic DNA. The original pipeline was this. Nucleated cell counts per sample were estimated from amplification of reference gene primers within the assay. To quantify the absolute abundance of each unique TCRbeta CDR3 rearrangement, sequence reads were collapsed and filtered. For each sample, productive Simpson clonality was calculated by taking the square root of Simpson's diversity index across productive rearrangements. TCRdb re-hosts the immuneACCESS table, in-frame sequences only. Its copies lack some clones; in the studies checked, an unresolved V gene accounts for under half of them, and the cause for the rest is not known. The V and J calls and clone size come from that table; D and trimming were worked out from the DNA. For this sample the table gives approximately 220,000 clones, of which around 87% were detected only once. Over 13% of the sample is in the top ten clones.

Participants in the prospective study were enrolled through a virtual design, were aged about 18 to 100 years, and lived in about two dozen United States geographic areas. In the prospective study, participants were assigned to cohorts based on the clinical history participants reported in a screening survey and a study questionnaire. Exposed participants had been in contact, within 2 weeks of entering the study, with a person who had a PCR-confirmed or clinician-diagnosed case of COVID-19. In the prospective study, whole blood, serum and a nasopharyngeal or oropharyngeal swab were collected from each participant by mobile phlebotomists. Over a roughly 2-month period, participants in the prospective study had the option of providing additional blood draws and questionnaires. Before DNA extraction, prospective study blood samples were shipped either frozen or at room temperature.

The receptor chain draws on TRBV6-1 and TRBJ1-5; confidence is insufficient to name the D gene. This receptor was identified in a young man who had been exposed to COVID-19. Sequenced: PBMCs or T cells enriched from blood (not recorded which). CDR3 protein: CASSEWASSNQPQHF. The nucleotide sequence reads TGTGCCAGCAGTGAATGGGCCAGTAGCAATCAGCCCCAGCATTTT.